This TCR beta chain is from a study of cytomegalovirus exposure and HLA in healthy donors. Study-wide results and limits: Sequencing depth roughly uniform across donors was assumed in presence/absence analyses. Sequencing likely produced, as an artifact, a cluster of highly shared sequence variants. About 87% or about 30% of the time was how often most TCR beta V segments were productive, according to an earlier analysis. Among immune exposure information, only CMV serostatus was available.

Researchers ran the PCR with 60 Vbeta and 13 Jbeta primers. Produced via immunoSEQ multiplex PCR; TCRdb's table is partial and in-frame only. The data hold about 140,000 clones, with around 10% observed a single time. From germline, CDR1 is LGHNA and CDR2 YSLEER. Losses at the gene ends were 4 bases for V and 4 bases for J; bases not matched to a gene: 7. The CDR3 sequence is 15 residues long. Concerning this clone itself: The antigen is undetermined.

The sample comprised PBMCs. The TCR was taken from a male donor in good health and CMV-seronegative. The V call is TRBV4-3, the J call TRBJ1-5; 7 nucleotides align to TRBD1. CDR3 coding DNA: TGCGCCAGCAGCCGAGACCCGACAGGGAATCAGCCCCAGCATTTT. It yields the protein CASSRDPTGNQPQHF.